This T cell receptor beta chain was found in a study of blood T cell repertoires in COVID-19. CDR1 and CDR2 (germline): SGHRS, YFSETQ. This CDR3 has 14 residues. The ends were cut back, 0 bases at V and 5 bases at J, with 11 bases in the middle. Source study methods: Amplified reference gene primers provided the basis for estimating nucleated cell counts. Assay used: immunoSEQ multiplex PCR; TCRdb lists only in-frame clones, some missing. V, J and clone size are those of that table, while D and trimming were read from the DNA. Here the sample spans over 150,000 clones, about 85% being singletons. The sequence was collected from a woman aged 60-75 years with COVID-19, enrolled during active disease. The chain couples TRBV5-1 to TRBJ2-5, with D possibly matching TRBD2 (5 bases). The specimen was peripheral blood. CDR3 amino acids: CASSLARTSETQYF. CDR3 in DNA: TGCGCCAGCAGCTTGGCCAGGACTTCGGAGACCCAGTACTTC.